This is a list of T cell receptor beta chains from one sample in a study of T-cell memory formation after mild COVID-19. Using its own MiXCR run on the 5' RACE reads, TCRdb lists one record per CDR3 protein. Here the sample spans under 50,000 distinct CDR3 sequences, approximately 9.6% being singletons. The sequenced sample consisted of PBMCs or a T cell subset sorted from them (not recorded which). The receptors were gathered from an adult woman who had mild COVID-19 (a few samples of this study predate the infection). Cell type and time point are not known. The CDR3 runs from the conserved cysteine through the conserved F or W. A D gene is named only where the DNA matches it firmly. Some rows mark clone size as missing; the rest say once, few, many or name a class of expanded clone.

size: -; D: -; V: TRBV11-2; J: TRBJ2-3; CDR3: CASRRDSTDTQYF; DNA: TGTGCCAGCAGACGGGACAGCACAGATACGCAGTATTTT
size: -; D: -; V: TRBV7-6; J: TRBJ1-6; CDR3: CASRLDRTNSPLHF; DNA: TGTGCCAGCAGATTGGACAGAACTAATTCACCCCTCCACTTT
size: few; D: TRBD2; V: TRBV12-5; J: TRBJ2-1; CDR3: CASGPSKGRAFDEQFF; DNA: TGTGCTAGTGGCCCCTCAAAGGGGAGGGCATTTGATGAGCAGTTCTTC
size: -; D: -; V: TRBV9; J: TRBJ1-3; CDR3: CASSADGSGNTIYF; DNA: TGTGCCAGCAGTGCAGACGGCTCTGGAAACACCATATATTTT
size: -; D: TRBD1; V: TRBV7-2; J: TRBJ1-4; CDR3: CASSLVRDREGKLFF; DNA: TGTGCCAGCAGCTTAGTCCGGGACAGGGAGGGAAAACTGTTTTTT
size: -; D: TRBD2; V: TRBV20-1; J: TRBJ2-1; CDR3: CSASHPSGRGYNEQFF; DNA: TGCAGTGCTAGCCACCCTAGCGGGAGAGGCTACAATGAGCAGTTCTTC
size: many; D: TRBD1; V: TRBV7-9; J: TRBJ2-7; CDR3: CASNSEGRGLYEQYF; DNA: TGTGCCAGCAACTCTGAGGGCAGGGGGCTTTACGAGCAGTACTTC
size: few; D: TRBD1; V: TRBV24-1; J: TRBJ2-1; CDR3: CATSLPDRDNEQFF; DNA: TGTGCCACCAGCCTACCCGACAGGGACAATGAGCAGTTCTTC
size: few; D: -; V: TRBV20-1; J: TRBJ1-2; CDR3: CSAPDIVYGYTF; DNA: TGCAGTGCCCCCGATATCGTATATGGCTACACCTTC
size: many; D: -; V: TRBV30; J: TRBJ2-2; CDR3: CAWSGMIVSNTGELFF; DNA: TGTGCCTGGAGTGGGATGATCGTCAGCAACACCGGGGAGCTGTTTTTT
size: few; D: -; V: TRBV6-2/TRBV6-3; J: TRBJ1-5; CDR3: CASSYEAWGRNQPQHF; DNA: TGTGCCAGCAGTTACGAGGCCTGGGGAAGAAATCAGCCCCAGCATTTT
size: medium-sized; D: TRBD1; V: TRBV5-1; J: TRBJ2-2; CDR3: CASSPRQGFDTGELFF; DNA: TGCGCCAGCAGCCCTAGACAGGGCTTTGACACCGGGGAGCTGTTTTTT
size: many; D: TRBD1; V: TRBV12-3/TRBV12-4; J: TRBJ2-1; CDR3: CASRTQGASYNEQFF; DNA: TGTGCCAGCAGGACACAGGGGGCTTCCTACAATGAGCAGTTCTTC
size: many; D: TRBD2; V: TRBV24-1; J: TRBJ2-5; CDR3: CATSEGTSGVQTQYF; DNA: TGTGCCACCAGTGAAGGGACTAGCGGGGTTCAGACCCAGTACTTC
size: -; D: -; V: TRBV6-5; J: TRBJ2-1; CDR3: CASSYDGYNEQFF; DNA: TGTGCCAGCAGTTACGACGGGTACAATGAGCAGTTCTTC
size: -; D: -; V: TRBV12-3/TRBV12-4; J: TRBJ2-5; CDR3: CASTGGVFQETQYF; DNA: TGTGCCAGCACAGGGGGGGTTTTTCAAGAGACCCAGTACTTC
size: few; D: TRBD2; V: TRBV20-1; J: TRBJ2-1; CDR3: CSARDGRGETNEQFF; DNA: TGCAGTGCTAGAGACGGGCGGGGGGAAACCAATGAGCAGTTCTTC
size: many; D: TRBD2; V: TRBV7-2; J: TRBJ2-7; CDR3: CASSTRRGGRADSYEQYF; DNA: TGTGCCAGCAGCACCCGGCGGGGCGGGAGGGCCGATTCCTACGAGCAGTACTTC
size: many; D: TRBD1; V: TRBV5-5; J: TRBJ1-6; CDR3: CASSQDRVDRSPLHF; DNA: TGTGCCAGCAGCCAAGACAGGGTGGATCGATCACCCCTCCACTTT
size: -; D: -; V: TRBV23-1; J: TRBJ1-4; CDR3: CASSQSTRVKANEKLFF; DNA: TGCGCCAGCAGTCAATCCACACGGGTTAAGGCTAATGAAAAACTGTTTTTT
size: few; D: -; V: TRBV4-1; J: TRBJ2-5; CDR3: CASSQDNSAAGTQYF; DNA: TGCGCCAGCAGCCAAGATAATTCGGCAGCGGGGACCCAGTACTTC
size: few; D: TRBD2; V: TRBV12-3/TRBV12-4; J: TRBJ2-1; CDR3: CASSLGLAGGAEQFF; DNA: TGTGCCAGCAGTCTCGGACTAGCGGGGGGTGCGGAGCAGTTCTTC
size: few; D: -; V: TRBV18; J: TRBJ2-5; CDR3: CASSPPNEETQYF; DNA: TGTGCCAGCTCACCACCCAATGAAGAGACCCAGTACTTC
size: many; D: TRBD1; V: TRBV20-1; J: TRBJ1-1; CDR3: CSARARDRGWSTEAFF; DNA: TGCAGTGCTAGAGCCCGGGACAGGGGATGGAGCACTGAAGCTTTCTTT
size: few; D: -; V: TRBV24-1; J: TRBJ2-5; CDR3: CATSRTSGDGTQYF; DNA: TGTGCCACCAGTAGGACGTCGGGGGACGGGACCCAGTACTTC
size: few; D: -; V: TRBV18; J: TRBJ1-1; CDR3: CASSPGSTEAFF; DNA: TGTGCCAGCTCACCGGGCAGCACTGAAGCTTTCTTT
size: few; D: TRBD1; V: TRBV3-1; J: TRBJ2-1; CDR3: CASSSRGPPAPGQGINEQFF; DNA: TGTGCCAGCAGCTCCAGGGGCCCTCCAGCCCCGGGACAGGGAATTAATGAGCAGTTCTTC
size: many; D: TRBD1; V: TRBV13; J: TRBJ2-5; CDR3: CASSLNRGMETQYF; DNA: TGTGCCAGCAGCTTGAACAGGGGGATGGAGACCCAGTACTTC
size: -; D: -; V: TRBV15; J: TRBJ1-1; CDR3: CATSRDSPVNTEAFF; DNA: TGTGCCACCAGCAGAGATAGTCCAGTGAACACTGAAGCTTTCTTT
size: -; D: -; V: TRBV20-1; J: TRBJ1-2; CDR3: CSARDRHTYGYTF; DNA: TGCAGTGCTAGAGACAGGCACACCTATGGCTACACCTTC
size: -; D: TRBD1; V: TRBV10-3; J: TRBJ1-2; CDR3: CAISATGTGGEGYTF; DNA: TGTGCCATCAGTGCTACCGGGACAGGGGGCGAGGGCTACACCTTC
size: -; D: -; V: TRBV30; J: TRBJ2-7; CDR3: CAWRGNYEQYF; DNA: TGTGCCTGGAGAGGCAACTACGAGCAGTACTTC
size: -; D: TRBD1; V: TRBV10-3; J: TRBJ1-5; CDR3: CAISSGTEGNQPQHF; DNA: TGTGCCATCAGCTCCGGGACAGAGGGCAATCAGCCCCAGCATTTT
size: many; D: TRBD1; V: TRBV5-1; J: TRBJ2-1; CDR3: CASSSGTGGYNEQFF; DNA: TGCGCCAGCAGCTCCGGGACAGGGGGTTACAATGAGCAGTTCTTC
size: medium-sized; D: -; V: TRBV6-6; J: TRBJ2-3; CDR3: CASSYSGGRGPASTDTQYF; DNA: TGTGCCAGCAGTTACTCCGGGGGGCGCGGCCCCGCTAGCACAGATACGCAGTATTTT
size: -; D: TRBD2; V: TRBV15; J: TRBJ2-7; CDR3: CATSRGRSASGRTYEQYF; DNA: TGTGCCACCAGCAGAGGCAGGTCGGCTAGCGGGAGGACCTACGAGCAGTACTTC
size: -; D: -; V: TRBV5-1; J: TRBJ2-3; CDR3: CASRSDSTDTQYF; DNA: TGCGCCAGCAGGTCGGACAGCACAGATACGCAGTATTTT
size: -; D: TRBD2; V: TRBV25-1; J: TRBJ2-1; CDR3: CASSEPSSQAGEREQFF; DNA: TGTGCCAGCAGTGAGCCCTCTTCCCAAGCGGGAGAGCGAGAGCAGTTCTTC
size: -; D: -; V: TRBV15; J: TRBJ2-5; CDR3: CATSRGKVETQYF; DNA: TGTGCCACCAGCAGAGGAAAGGTCGAGACCCAGTACTTC
size: few; D: -; V: TRBV4-1; J: TRBJ2-2; CDR3: CASSQDPAGSLTGELFF; DNA: TGCGCCAGCAGCCAAGATCCGGCAGGGTCCCTCACCGGGGAGCTGTTTTTT
size: -; D: -; V: TRBV5-4; J: TRBJ2-3; CDR3: CASSTALDTQYF; DNA: TGTGCCAGCAGCACGGCCTTAGATACGCAGTATTTT
size: many; D: -; V: TRBV7-7; J: TRBJ1-2; CDR3: CASTSGKDSQLYGYTF; DNA: TGTGCTAGCACTTCGGGGAAGGACAGCCAACTCTATGGCTACACCTTC
size: many; D: -; V: TRBV5-1; J: TRBJ2-5; CDR3: CASGTGDSQETQYF; DNA: TGCGCCAGCGGGACGGGGGACTCCCAAGAGACCCAGTACTTC
size: many; D: -; V: TRBV5-1; J: TRBJ2-7; CDR3: CASSGSGALSYEQYF; DNA: TGCGCCAGCAGCGGTTCAGGGGCCCTTTCCTACGAGCAGTACTTC
size: few; D: TRBD1; V: TRBV2; J: TRBJ1-2; CDR3: CASRTGQGGYTF; DNA: TGTGCCAGCAGGACCGGACAGGGTGGCTACACCTTC
size: medium-sized; D: -; V: TRBV19; J: TRBJ2-6; CDR3: CASSTGQGANVLTF; DNA: TGTGCCAGTAGTACCGGACAGGGGGCCAACGTCCTGACTTTC
size: many; D: -; V: TRBV11-2; J: TRBJ2-4; CDR3: CASSPRGGDIAKNIQYF; DNA: TGTGCCAGCAGCCCCCGAGGCGGGGATATAGCCAAAAACATTCAGTACTTC
size: -; D: -; V: TRBV11-2; J: TRBJ1-2; CDR3: CASSSLSTNYGYTF; DNA: TGTGCCAGCAGCTCCCTGAGTACTAACTATGGCTACACCTTC
size: few; D: -; V: TRBV19; J: TRBJ1-5; CDR3: CASSSYGDQPQHF; DNA: TGTGCCAGTAGTTCTTATGGGGATCAGCCCCAGCATTTT
size: few; D: TRBD2; V: TRBV12-3/TRBV12-4; J: TRBJ2-7; CDR3: CASSLESGRAREQYF; DNA: TGTGCCAGCAGTTTAGAGAGCGGGAGGGCCCGCGAGCAGTACTTC
size: few; D: -; V: TRBV27; J: TRBJ2-1; CDR3: CASVVGGGGENEQFF; DNA: TGTGCCAGCGTCGTCGGAGGGGGGGGCGAGAATGAGCAGTTCTTC
size: -; D: TRBD1; V: TRBV28; J: TRBJ2-7; CDR3: CASLSRSGTGFLEQYF; DNA: TGTGCCAGCCTATCCCGGTCCGGGACAGGCTTCCTGGAGCAGTACTTC
size: -; D: -; V: TRBV2; J: TRBJ1-2; CDR3: CASSEDQGLHYGYTF; DNA: TGTGCCAGCAGTGAAGACCAGGGGCTCCACTATGGCTACACCTTC